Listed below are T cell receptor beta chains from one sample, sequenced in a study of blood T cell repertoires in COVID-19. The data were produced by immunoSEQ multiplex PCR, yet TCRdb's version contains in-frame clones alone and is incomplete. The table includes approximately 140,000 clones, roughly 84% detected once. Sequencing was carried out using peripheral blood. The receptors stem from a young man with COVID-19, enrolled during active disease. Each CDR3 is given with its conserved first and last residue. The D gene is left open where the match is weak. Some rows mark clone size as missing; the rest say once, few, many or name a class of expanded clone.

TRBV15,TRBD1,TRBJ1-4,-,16,CATSRQQGVAGEKLFF,TGTGCCACCAGCAGGCAACAGGGGGTCGCGGGAGAAAAACTGTTTTTT
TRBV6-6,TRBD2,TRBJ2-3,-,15,CASSYREGVPDTQYF,TGTGCCAGCAGTTACCGGGAGGGCGTCCCAGATACGCAGTATTTT
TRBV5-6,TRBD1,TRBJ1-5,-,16,CASSLGTGGKNQPQHF,TGTGCCAGCAGCTTGGGGACAGGGGGGAAGAATCAGCCCCAGCATTTT
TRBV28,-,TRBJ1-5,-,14,CASGGWQEGQPQHF,TGTGCCAGCGGCGGGTGGCAGGAAGGTCAGCCCCAGCATTTT
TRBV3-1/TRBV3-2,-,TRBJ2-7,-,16,CASSLLGQARREEQYF,TGTGCCAGCAGCCTTCTTGGACAGGCCCGGAGGGAAGAGCAGTACTTC
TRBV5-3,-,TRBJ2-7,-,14,CARSPNRTSKEQYF,TGTGCCAGAAGCCCCAATCGGACTTCTAAGGAGCAGTACTTC
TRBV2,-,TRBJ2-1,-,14,CASSEEGDSNEQFF,TGTGCCAGCAGTGAAGAGGGGGATTCGAATGAGCAGTTCTTC
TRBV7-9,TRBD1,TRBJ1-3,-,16,CASSLIRTGIGNTIYF,TGTGCCAGCAGCTTAATCAGGACAGGGATCGGAAACACCATATATTTT
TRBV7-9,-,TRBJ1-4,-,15,CASSPSRLGNEKLFF,TGTGCCAGCAGCCCTAGCCGCTTGGGTAATGAAAAACTGTTTTTT
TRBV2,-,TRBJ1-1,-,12,CASSEGGGKAFF,TGTGCCAGCAGTGAGGGGGGGGGAAAAGCTTTCTTT
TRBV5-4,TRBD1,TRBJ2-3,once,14,CASSRQEGANTQYF,TGTGCCAGCAGCCGGCAAGAGGGGGCAAATACGCAGTATTTT
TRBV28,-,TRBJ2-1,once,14,CASRTAGNYNEQFF,TGTGCCAGCCGCACAGCGGGCAACTACAATGAGCAGTTCTTC
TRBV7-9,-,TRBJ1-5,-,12,CASSLGHQPQHF,TGTGCCAGCAGCTTAGGGCACCAGCCCCAGCATTTT
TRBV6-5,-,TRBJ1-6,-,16,CASSLLLDSFNSPLHF,TGTGCCAGCAGTTTACTCCTCGATTCCTTTAATTCACCCCTCCACTTT
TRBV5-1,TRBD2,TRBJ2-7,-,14,CASSLRASGHEQYF,TGCGCCAGCAGCTTAAGGGCTAGCGGCCACGAGCAGTACTTC
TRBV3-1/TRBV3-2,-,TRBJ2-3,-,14,CASTPTASTDTQYF,TGTGCCAGCACCCCAACAGCTAGCACAGATACGCAGTATTTT
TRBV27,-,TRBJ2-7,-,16,CASGSLSGPGVDEQYF,TGTGCCAGCGGGTCCCTAAGCGGGCCTGGAGTAGACGAGCAGTACTTC
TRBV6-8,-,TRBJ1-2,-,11,CASNIPYGYTF,TGTGCCAGCAACATACCCTATGGCTACACCTTC
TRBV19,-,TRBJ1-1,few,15,CASSIGPGMGTEAFF,TGTGCCAGTAGTATAGGTCCGGGGATGGGGACTGAAGCTTTCTTT
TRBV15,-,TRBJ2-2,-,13,CATSREGPGELFF,TGTGCCACCAGCAGAGAGGGGCCCGGGGAGCTGTTTTTT
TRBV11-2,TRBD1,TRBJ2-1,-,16,CASSLRRDRGFNEQFF,TGTGCCAGCAGCCTCCGCCGGGACAGGGGATTCAATGAGCAGTTCTTC
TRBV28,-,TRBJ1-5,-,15,CASTASVGGLQPQHF,TGTGCCAGCACAGCCTCCGTTGGAGGGCTTCAGCCCCAGCATTTT
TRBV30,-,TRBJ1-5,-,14,CAWSAGGKNQPQHF,TGTGCCTGGAGCGCCGGAGGGAAAAATCAGCCCCAGCATTTT